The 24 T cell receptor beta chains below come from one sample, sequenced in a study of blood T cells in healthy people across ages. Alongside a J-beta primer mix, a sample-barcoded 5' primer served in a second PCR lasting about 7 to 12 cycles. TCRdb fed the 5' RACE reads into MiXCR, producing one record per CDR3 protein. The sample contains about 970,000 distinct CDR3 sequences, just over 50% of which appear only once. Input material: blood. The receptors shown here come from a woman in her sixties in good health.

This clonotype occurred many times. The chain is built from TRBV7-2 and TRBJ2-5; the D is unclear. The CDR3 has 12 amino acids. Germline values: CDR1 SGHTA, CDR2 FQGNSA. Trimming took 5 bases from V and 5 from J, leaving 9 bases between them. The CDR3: CASSLQGETQYF. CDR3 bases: TGTGCCAGCAGCCTCCAAGGGGAGACCCAGTACTTC.

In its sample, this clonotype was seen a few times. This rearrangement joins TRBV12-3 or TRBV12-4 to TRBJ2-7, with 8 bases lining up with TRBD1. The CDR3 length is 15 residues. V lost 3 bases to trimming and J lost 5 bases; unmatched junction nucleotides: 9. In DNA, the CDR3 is TGTGCCAGCAGTTTTCGTACAGGGGGGAGAAACGAGCAGTACTTC. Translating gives CASSFRTGGRNEQYF.

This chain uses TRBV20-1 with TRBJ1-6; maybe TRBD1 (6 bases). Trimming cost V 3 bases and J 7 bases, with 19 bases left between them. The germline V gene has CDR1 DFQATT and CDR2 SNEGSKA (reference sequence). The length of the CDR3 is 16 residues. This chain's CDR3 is CSARGAPGYGNSPLHF. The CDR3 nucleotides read TGCAGTGCTAGGGGGGCTCCGGGTTACGGGAATTCACCCCTCCACTTT.

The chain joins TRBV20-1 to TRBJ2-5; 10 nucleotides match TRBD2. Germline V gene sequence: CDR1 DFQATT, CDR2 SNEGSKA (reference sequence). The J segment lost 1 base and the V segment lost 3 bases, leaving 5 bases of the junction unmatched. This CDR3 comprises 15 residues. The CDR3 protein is CSASSGLAVQETQYF. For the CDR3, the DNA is TGCAGTGCTAGCTCCGGACTAGCGGTCCAAGAGACCCAGTACTTC.

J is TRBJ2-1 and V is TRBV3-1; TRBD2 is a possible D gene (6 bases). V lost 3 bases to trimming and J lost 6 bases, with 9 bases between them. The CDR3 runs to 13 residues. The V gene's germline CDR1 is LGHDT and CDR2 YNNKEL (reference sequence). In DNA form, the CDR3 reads TGTGCCAGCAGCCACCTAGCGCTCAATGAGCAGTTCTTC. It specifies CASSHLALNEQFF.

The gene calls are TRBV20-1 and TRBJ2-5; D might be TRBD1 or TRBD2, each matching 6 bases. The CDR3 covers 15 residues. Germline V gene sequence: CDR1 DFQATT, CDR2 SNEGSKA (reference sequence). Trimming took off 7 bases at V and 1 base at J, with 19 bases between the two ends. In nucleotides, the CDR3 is TGCAGTGTTAGCGGAAGGGGGGAGACCCAAGAGACCCAGTACTTC. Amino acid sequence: CSVSGRGETQETQYF.

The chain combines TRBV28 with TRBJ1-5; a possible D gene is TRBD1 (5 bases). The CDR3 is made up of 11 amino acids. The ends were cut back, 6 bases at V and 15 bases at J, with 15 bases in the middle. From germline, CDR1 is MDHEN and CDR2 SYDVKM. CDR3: CASSSQGIRHF. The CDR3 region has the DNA TGTGCCAGCAGCTCCCAGGGTATCAGGCATTTT.

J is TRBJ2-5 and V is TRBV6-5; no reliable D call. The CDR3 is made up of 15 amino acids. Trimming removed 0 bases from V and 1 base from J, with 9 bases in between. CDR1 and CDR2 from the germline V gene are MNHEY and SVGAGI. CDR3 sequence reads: CASSYSMPGQETQYF. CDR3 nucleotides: TGTGCCAGCAGTTACTCGATGCCAGGCCAAGAGACCCAGTACTTC.

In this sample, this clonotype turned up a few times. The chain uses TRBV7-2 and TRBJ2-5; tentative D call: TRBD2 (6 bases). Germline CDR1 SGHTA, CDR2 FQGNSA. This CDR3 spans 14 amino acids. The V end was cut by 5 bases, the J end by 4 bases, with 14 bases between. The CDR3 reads CASSHLAGRETQYF. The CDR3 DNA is TGTGCCAGCAGCCACCTGGCGGGACGAGAGACCCAGTACTTC.

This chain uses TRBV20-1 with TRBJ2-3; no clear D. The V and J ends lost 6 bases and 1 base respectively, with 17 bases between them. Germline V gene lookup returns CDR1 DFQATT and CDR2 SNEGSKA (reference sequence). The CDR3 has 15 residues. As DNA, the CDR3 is TGCAGTGCAGACCCACCCGAGAGAGGCACAGATACGCAGTATTTT. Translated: CSADPPERGTDTQYF.

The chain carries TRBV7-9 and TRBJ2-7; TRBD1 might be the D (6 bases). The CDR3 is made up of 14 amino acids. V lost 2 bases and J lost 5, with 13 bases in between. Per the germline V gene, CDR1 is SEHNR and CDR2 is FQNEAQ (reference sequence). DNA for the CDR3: TGTGCCAGCAGCTTAACCGGGACAAGAGACGAGCAGTACTTC. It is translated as CASSLTGTRDEQYF.

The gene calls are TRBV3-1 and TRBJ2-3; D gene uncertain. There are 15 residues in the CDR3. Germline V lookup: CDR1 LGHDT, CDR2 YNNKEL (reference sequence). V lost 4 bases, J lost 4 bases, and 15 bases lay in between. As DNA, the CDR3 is TGTGCCAGCAGCCCCGATGGCCTTAGGGCAGATACGCAGTATTTT. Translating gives CASSPDGLRADTQYF.

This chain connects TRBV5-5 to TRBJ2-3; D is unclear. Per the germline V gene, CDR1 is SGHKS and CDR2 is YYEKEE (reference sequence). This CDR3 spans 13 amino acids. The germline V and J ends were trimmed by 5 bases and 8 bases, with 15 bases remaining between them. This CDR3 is CASSYGSGGTQYF. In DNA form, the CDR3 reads TGTGCCAGCAGTTACGGATCGGGCGGTACGCAGTATTTT.

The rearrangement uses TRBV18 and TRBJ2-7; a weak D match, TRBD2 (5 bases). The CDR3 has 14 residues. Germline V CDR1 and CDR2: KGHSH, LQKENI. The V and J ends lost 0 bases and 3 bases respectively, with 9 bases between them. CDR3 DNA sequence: TGTGCCAGCTCACCACCAATCGGGGTCTACGAGCAGTACTTC. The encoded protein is CASSPPIGVYEQYF.

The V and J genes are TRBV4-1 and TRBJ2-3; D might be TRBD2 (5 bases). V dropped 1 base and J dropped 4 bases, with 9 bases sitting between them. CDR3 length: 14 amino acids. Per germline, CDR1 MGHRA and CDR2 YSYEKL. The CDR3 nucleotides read TGCGCCAGCAGCCAAGCTTCCGGGGCAGATACGCAGTATTTT. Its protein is CASSQASGADTQYF.

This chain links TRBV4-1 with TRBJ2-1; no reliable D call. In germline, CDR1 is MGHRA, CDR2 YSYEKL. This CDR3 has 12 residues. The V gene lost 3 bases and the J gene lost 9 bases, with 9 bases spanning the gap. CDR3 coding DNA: TGCGCCAGCAGCCAGATCAAGACTGAGCAGTTCTTC. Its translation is CASSQIKTEQFF.

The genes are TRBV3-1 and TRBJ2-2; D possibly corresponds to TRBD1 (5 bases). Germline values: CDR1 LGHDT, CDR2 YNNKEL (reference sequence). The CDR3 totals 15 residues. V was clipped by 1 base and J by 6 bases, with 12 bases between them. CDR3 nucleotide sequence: TGTGCCAGCAGCCAAGGCCCAGGGATGCCCGGGGAGCTGTTTTTT. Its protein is CASSQGPGMPGELFF.

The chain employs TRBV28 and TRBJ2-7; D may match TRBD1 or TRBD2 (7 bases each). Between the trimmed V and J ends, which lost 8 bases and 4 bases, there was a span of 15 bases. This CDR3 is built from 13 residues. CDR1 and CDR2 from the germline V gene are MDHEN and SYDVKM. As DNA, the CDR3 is TGTGCCAGCTACAGGGGAGGGACTTACGAGCAGTACTTC. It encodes CASYRGGTYEQYF.

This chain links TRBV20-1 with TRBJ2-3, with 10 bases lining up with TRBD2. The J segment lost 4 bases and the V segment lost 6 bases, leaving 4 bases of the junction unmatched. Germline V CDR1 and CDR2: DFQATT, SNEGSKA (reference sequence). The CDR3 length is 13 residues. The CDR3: CSALAGESDTQYF. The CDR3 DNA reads TGCAGTGCGCTAGCGGGAGAGTCAGATACGCAGTATTTT.

The CDR3 spells CASSPAGVAGNEQFF. In DNA, the CDR3 is TGTGCCAGCAGTCCGGCGGGTGTGGCGGGCAATGAGCAGTTCTTC. The rearrangement uses TRBV28 and TRBJ2-1, with D possibly being TRBD2 (5 bases). This CDR3 is 15 amino acids long. Between the trimmed V and J ends, which lost 5 bases and 6 bases, there was a span of 17 bases. Germline V gives CDR1 MDHEN, CDR2 SYDVKM.

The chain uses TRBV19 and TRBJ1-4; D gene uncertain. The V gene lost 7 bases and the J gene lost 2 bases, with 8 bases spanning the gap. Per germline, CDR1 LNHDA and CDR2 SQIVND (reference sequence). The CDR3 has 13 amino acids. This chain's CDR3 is CASMGSTNEKLFF. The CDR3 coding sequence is TGTGCCAGTATGGGGTCGACTAATGAAAAACTGTTTTTT. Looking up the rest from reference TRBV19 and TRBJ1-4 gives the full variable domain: DGGITQSPKYLFRKEGQNVTLSCEQNLNHDAMYWYRQDPGQGLRLIYYSQIVNDFQKGDIAEGYSVSREKKESFPLTVTSAQKNPTAFYLCASMGSTNEKLFFGSGTQLSVL.

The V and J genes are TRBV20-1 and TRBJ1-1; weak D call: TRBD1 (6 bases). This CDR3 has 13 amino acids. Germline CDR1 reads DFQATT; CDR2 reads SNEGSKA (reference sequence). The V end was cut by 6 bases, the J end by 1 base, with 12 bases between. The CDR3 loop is CSAAQTGNTEAFF. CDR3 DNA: TGCAGTGCCGCCCAGACAGGGAACACTGAAGCTTTCTTT.

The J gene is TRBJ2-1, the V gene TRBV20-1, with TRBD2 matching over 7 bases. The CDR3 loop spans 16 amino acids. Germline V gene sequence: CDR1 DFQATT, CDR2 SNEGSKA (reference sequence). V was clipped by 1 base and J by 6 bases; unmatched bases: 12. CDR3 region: CSARVSAGPRRNEQFF. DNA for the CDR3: TGCAGTGCTAGAGTATCAGCGGGACCTCGCCGCAATGAGCAGTTCTTC.

CDR3 sequence reads: CASSLSTPLGVFEQFF. The DNA of the CDR3 is TGTGCCAGCAGTTTATCGACCCCCTTGGGGGTCTTTGAGCAGTTCTTC. This chain uses TRBV27 with TRBJ2-1, with D perhaps TRBD1 or TRBD2 (5 bases each). The CDR3 contains 16 residues. The germline gives CDR1 MNHEY, CDR2 SMNVEV (reference sequence). Trimming removed 0 bases at V and 9 bases at J, with 18 bases between.